The 22 T cell receptor beta chains presented below share a single source sample, sequenced in a study of T-cell reconstitution after alpha-beta-depleted transplantation in children (dated by TCRdb to about 2016). Library creation used PCR. Sequencer: Illumina HiSeq 2500. To normalize quantification of the TCRbeta repertoire, the TCR libraries were built with molecular barcoding that relied on unique molecular identifiers. The public reads were run again by TCRdb, first through fastp at Q25 and then through MiXCR, and only productive beta chains were kept. One record per CDR3 amino acid sequence lists the most common genes and DNA. Present in this sample are some 550,000 distinct CDR3 sequences, roughly 18% of which were seen just once. Of the sample, 3.3% is held by the ten largest clones. Specimen: PBMCs from the stem cell graft donor, collected from the stem cell graft. The receptors come from a human donor who donated a stem cell graft to a child with acute lymphoblastic leukemia.

This clonotype has just a few counts. The V gene is TRBV12-3 or TRBV12-4, the J gene TRBJ1-2, with D possibly matching TRBD1 (5 bases). Trimming cost V 5 bases and J 1 base, with 14 bases left between them. The CDR3 has 15 residues. The CDR3 sequence is CASSHGAPINYGYTF. For the CDR3, the DNA is TGTGCCAGCAGTCACGGGGCACCTATTAACTATGGCTACACCTTC.

The chain recombines TRBV29-1 with TRBJ2-2, with a weak D call TRBD2 (5 bases). CDR3 length: 14 residues. The V gene's germline CDR1 is SQVTM and CDR2 ANQGSEA. V shed 3 bases and J shed 6 bases, with 14 bases lying between them. CDR3 in amino acids: CSVEARGLPGELFF. CDR3 bases: TGCAGCGTTGAGGCACGGGGATTGCCCGGGGAGCTGTTTTTT.

The chain links TRBV5-1 to TRBJ2-5, with a possible D match to TRBD1 (5 bases). Deletions cut 4 bases from V and 0 bases from J, with 13 bases between. Germline lookup yields CDR1 SGHRS and CDR2 YFSETQ. This CDR3 region has 15 residues. The CDR3 protein is CASSPETVYQETQYF. CDR3 nucleotides: TGCGCCAGCAGCCCCGAGACAGTGTACCAAGAGACCCAGTACTTC.

V gene TRBV6-6 combines with J gene TRBJ2-7; D may be TRBD1 (6 bases). The CDR3 loop spans 12 amino acids. Looked up from germline, CDR1 is MNHNY and CDR2 is SVGAGI (reference sequence). V was cut by 5 bases and J by 7 bases, with 12 bases left in between. The CDR3 nucleotides read TGTGCCAGCAGTCCAGGGGAGTTGGAGCAGTACTTC. Residues: CASSPGELEQYF.

V is TRBV6-4 and J is TRBJ2-7, with TRBD2 as a possible D gene (6 bases). The CDR3 runs to 16 residues. Between the trimmed V and J ends, which lost 5 bases and 6 bases, there was a span of 23 bases. Germline CDR1 MRHNA, CDR2 SNTAGT. The CDR3 sequence: CASSPSGRRAVGEQYF. For the CDR3, the DNA is TGTGCCAGCAGTCCCTCCGGGCGGAGGGCGGTTGGCGAGCAGTACTTC.

The chain uses TRBV7-2 and TRBJ1-5; D uncertain. Germline values: CDR1 SGHTA, CDR2 FQGNSA. The CDR3 totals 14 residues. Trimming pared 1 base from V and 7 bases from J, leaving 11 bases between. The DNA for the CDR3 is TGTGCCAGCAGCTTAGGGTCCGGGTCCCAGCCCCAGCATTTT. This gives the protein CASSLGSGSQPQHF.

The sample holds a few counts of this clonotype. The J gene is TRBJ2-7, the V gene TRBV11-2; 9 nucleotides line up with TRBD1. With 5 bases clipped from V and 6 bases from J, the junction kept 11 bases outside the gene matches. The length of the CDR3 is 15 residues. Looked up from germline, CDR1 is SGHAT and CDR2 is FQNNGV. In DNA form, the CDR3 reads TGTGCCAGCAGCCGAACTGGGGACAGGGCGGGCGAGCAGTACTTC. Amino acids: CASSRTGDRAGEQYF.

CDR3 loop: CASNPRDRGTGELFF. The CDR3 DNA sequence: TGTGCCAGCAACCCCCGGGACAGAGGTACCGGGGAGCTGTTTTTT. The chain joins TRBV7-8 to TRBJ2-2, with 7 bases lining up with TRBD1. Germline lookup yields CDR1 SGHVS and CDR2 FQNEAQ. CDR3 length: 15 residues. Germline trimming cut 7 bases from V and 5 bases from J; bases unmatched to any gene: 10.

This clonotype was seen only a few times. The chain combines TRBV12-3 or TRBV12-4 with TRBJ2-2, with D unresolved. This CDR3 contains 15 residues. V shed 3 bases and J shed 1 base, with 9 bases lying between them. CDR3 protein: CASSLQDGNTGELFF. CDR3 nucleotide sequence: TGTGCCAGCAGTTTGCAGGACGGGAACACCGGGGAGCTGTTTTTT.

This clonotype was recorded a few times. The genes are TRBV10-2 and TRBJ2-1, with TRBD1 identical over 9 bases. V lost 3 bases to trimming and J lost 6 bases; unmatched junction nucleotides: 6. CDR1 and CDR2 (germline): WSHSY, SAAADI. The length of the CDR3 is 15 residues. The CDR3 nucleotides read TGCGCCAGCAGTGATGGGACAGGGTATTCCAATGAGCAGTTCTTC. This gives the protein CASSDGTGYSNEQFF.

This clonotype was counted only a few times. V and J are TRBV20-1 and TRBJ2-2; the D gene could be TRBD1 or TRBD2 (5 bases each). CDR3 size: 14 residues. The germline V gene has CDR1 DFQATT and CDR2 SNEGSKA (reference sequence). Trimming cost V 5 bases and J 0 bases, with 10 bases left between them. The DNA of the CDR3 is TGCAGTGCTCTGGGACCCGCGAACACCGGGGAGCTGTTTTTT. Translation: CSALGPANTGELFF.

The chain combines TRBV19 with TRBJ2-1, with TRBD2 identical over 8 bases. V dropped 6 bases and J dropped 15; count of bases not matched to a gene: 16. There are 14 residues in the CDR3. The germline CDR1 and CDR2 sequences are LNHDA and SQIVND (reference sequence). In DNA form, the CDR3 reads TGTGCCAGTAGCCTGGAGGGTAGTAGCGGGATGAGGTTCTTC. Translating gives CASSLEGSSGMRFF. Together with reference TRBV19 and TRBJ2-1, the CDR3 gives the full variable domain: DGGITQSPKYLFRKEGQNVTLSCEQNLNHDAMYWYRQDPGQGLRLIYYSQIVNDFQKGDIAEGYSVSREKKESFPLTVTSAQKNPTAFYLCASSLEGSSGMRFFGPGTRLTVL.

Only a few counts were recorded for this clonotype. The V and J genes are TRBV27 and TRBJ1-6, with no clear D. Between the trimmed V and J ends, which lost 1 base and 8 bases, there was a span of 12 bases. This CDR3 region has 15 residues. Germline CDR1 reads MNHEY; CDR2 reads SMNVEV (reference sequence). The CDR3 region is CASSLWEGTYSPLHF. CDR3 sequence (DNA): TGTGCCAGCAGTTTATGGGAGGGCACCTATTCACCCCTCCACTTT.

The sample holds a few counts of this clonotype. The V call is TRBV11-2, the J call TRBJ2-1; TRBD2 matches at 11 bases. The CDR3 loop spans 19 amino acids. CDR1 is SGHAT, CDR2 FQNNGV, per germline. Losses at the gene ends were 4 bases for V and 2 bases for J; bases not matched to a gene: 13. CDR3 sequence: CASSSTGTSGSRTYNEQFF. For the CDR3, the DNA is TGTGCCAGCAGCTCCACCGGAACTAGCGGGAGTCGCACCTACAATGAGCAGTTCTTC.

This clonotype was observed a few times. The chain joins TRBV12-3 or TRBV12-4 to TRBJ2-3, with TRBD1 as a possible D gene (5 bases). With 3 bases removed from V and 2 bases from J, the gap between germline ends came to 15 bases. CDR3 length: 16 residues. The CDR3 is CASSLALGHITDTQYF. The CDR3 DNA follows: TGTGCCAGCAGTTTGGCCCTCGGACACATCACAGATACGCAGTATTTT.

The chain has TRBV20-1 and TRBJ2-7; 8 bases match TRBD1. Unmatched junction bases numbered 12, after V lost 0 bases and J lost 2 bases. Germline CDR1 reads DFQATT; CDR2 reads SNEGSKA (reference sequence). The CDR3 sequence is 17 residues long. CDR3 protein: CSAREAVRDRRTYEQYF. CDR3 bases: TGCAGTGCTAGAGAAGCGGTCCGGGACAGGCGGACCTACGAGCAGTACTTC.

This clonotype was seen a few times. The chain is built from TRBV25-1 and TRBJ2-5, with TRBD1 identical over 8 bases. The CDR3 loop spans 15 amino acids. With V trimmed by 3 bases and J by 3 bases, 6 bases remained unmatched. Looked up from germline, CDR1 is MGHDK and CDR2 is SYGVNS. The CDR3 bases are TGTGCCAGCAGTGACGGGACAGGTCGAGAAGAGACCCAGTACTTC. The encoded protein is CASSDGTGREETQYF.

This clonotype came up a few times. This rearrangement joins TRBV7-9 to TRBJ2-1; 7 positions agree with TRBD2. Germline V gene lookup returns CDR1 SEHNR and CDR2 FQNEAQ (reference sequence). The J segment lost 5 bases and the V segment lost 5 bases, leaving 9 bases of the junction unmatched. This CDR3 is built from 15 residues. The CDR3: CASSRWGGVDNEQFF. The DNA of the CDR3 is TGTGCCAGCAGCCGCTGGGGGGGAGTAGACAATGAGCAGTTCTTC.

The chain joins TRBV20-1 to TRBJ2-5; 15 nucleotides agree with TRBD2. Germline values: CDR1 DFQATT, CDR2 SNEGSKA (reference sequence). J gave up 5 bases and V 5 bases, and 9 bases lay outside the gene matches. The CDR3 totals 16 residues. CDR3 sequence (DNA): TGCAGTGCTTACGGACTAGCGGGAGGGCTGGGGGAGACCCAGTACTTC. This encodes CSAYGLAGGLGETQYF.

This clonotype was observed many times. The rearrangement uses TRBV4-1 and TRBJ2-7, with 8 bases that match TRBD2. V shed 0 bases and J 1 base; nucleotides not matched to a gene: 5. Germline V gene data show CDR1 as MGHRA and CDR2 as YSYEKL. This CDR3 has 16 residues. For the CDR3, the DNA is TGCGCCAGCAGCCAAGAGGGCCTAGCGGGTTCCTACGAGCAGTACTTC. Translation gives CASSQEGLAGSYEQYF.

This clonotype was recorded a few times. The chain employs TRBV27 and TRBJ2-7; D possibly corresponds to TRBD2 (5 bases). The V gene lost 5 bases and the J gene lost 2 bases, with 16 bases spanning the gap. Germline V lookup: CDR1 MNHEY, CDR2 SMNVEV (reference sequence). The CDR3 sequence is 15 residues long. This CDR3 reads CASSSGLKPTYEQYF. DNA of the CDR3: TGTGCCAGCAGTAGCGGTCTCAAGCCGACCTACGAGCAGTACTTC.

This clonotype was seen more than once but under ten times. The V and J genes are TRBV12-3 or TRBV12-4 and TRBJ2-7; TRBD1 or TRBD2 may be the D gene (5 bases each). V lost 3 bases, J lost 4 bases, and 13 bases lay in between. The CDR3 sequence is 14 residues long. The CDR3 DNA reads TGTGCCAGCAGTTTTGAGGGGCCGATTTACGAGCAGTACTTC. The encoded protein is CASSFEGPIYEQYF.